This T cell receptor (beta chain) was sequenced for a study of T cells expressing NK-cell markers. The germline V gene has CDR1 SGDLS and CDR2 YYNGEE. The CDR3 consists of 13 residues. With the 5' RACE reads reprocessed, TCRdb shows one record per CDR3 protein and no DNA. The repertoire table contains more than 250,000 distinct CDR3 sequences. Sequenced input: blood T cells: a sorted CD56 or NKG2C T cell subset, CD4+ or CD8+ T cells, or bulk PBMC T cells (not recorded which). This chain joins TRBV9 and TRBJ2-1. The clonotype originates from a man aged 18 to 30 in good health. CDR3 sequence reads: CASSVAGRNEQFF. The variable domain in full, with the rest retrieved from reference TRBV9 and TRBJ2-1, is DSGVTQTPKHLITATGQRVTLRCSPRSGDLSVYWYQQSLDQGLQFLIQYYNGEERAKGNILERFSAQQFPDLHSELNLSSLELGDSALYFCASSVAGRNEQFFGPGTRLTVL.